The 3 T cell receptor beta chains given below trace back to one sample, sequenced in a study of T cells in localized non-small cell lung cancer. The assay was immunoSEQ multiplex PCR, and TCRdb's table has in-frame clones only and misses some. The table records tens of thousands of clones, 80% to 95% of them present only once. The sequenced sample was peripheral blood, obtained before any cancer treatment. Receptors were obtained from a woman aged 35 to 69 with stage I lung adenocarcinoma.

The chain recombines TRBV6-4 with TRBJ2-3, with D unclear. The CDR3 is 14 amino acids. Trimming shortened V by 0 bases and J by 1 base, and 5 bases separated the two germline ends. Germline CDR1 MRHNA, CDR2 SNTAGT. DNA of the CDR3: TGTGCCAGCAGTGACTCAGCAGGCACAGATACGCAGTATTTT. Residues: CASSDSAGTDTQYF.

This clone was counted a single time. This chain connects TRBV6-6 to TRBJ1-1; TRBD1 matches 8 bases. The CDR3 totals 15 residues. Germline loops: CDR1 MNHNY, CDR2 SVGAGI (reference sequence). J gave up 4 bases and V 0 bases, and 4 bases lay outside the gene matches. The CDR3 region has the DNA TGTGCCAGCAGTTACTCCAGGGGGCTCACCACTGAAGCTTTCTTT. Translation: CASSYSRGLTTEAFF.

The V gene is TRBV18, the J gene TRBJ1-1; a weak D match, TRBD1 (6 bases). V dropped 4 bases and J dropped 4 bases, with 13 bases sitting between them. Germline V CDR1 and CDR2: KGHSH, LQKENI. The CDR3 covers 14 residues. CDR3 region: CASSLNREGTEAFF. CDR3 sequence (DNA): TGTGCCAGCTCACTCAACAGGGAAGGCACTGAAGCTTTCTTT.